This TCR beta chain was obtained from a study of blood T cell repertoires in COVID-19. Study background: From the United States, Italy and Spain came samples of acute and convalescent COVID-19. PBMCs, B-cell-depleted T cells, or T cells were the source of the cDNA or gDNA that made up the material.

This CDR3 has 13 amino acids. The V end was cut by 2 bases, the J end by 1 base, with 8 bases between. Germline CDR1 reads GTSNPN; CDR2 reads SVGIG (reference sequence). The authors' processing: Estimation of nucleated cell counts was performed using reference gene primer amplification. Clones were sequenced by immunoSEQ multiplex PCR, and TCRdb holds only the in-frame ones, with some missing. V and J calls and clone size are given by that table; D and trimming were obtained from the DNA. The sample carries around 190,000 clones, 65% to 90% recorded once. V gene TRBV30 combines with J gene TRBJ1-2; D gene unclear. Sequenced input: peripheral blood. The receptor was isolated from a man aged 45-60 years with active or convalescent COVID-19. The CDR3: CAWSPQRNYGYTF. In nucleotides, the CDR3 is TGTGCCTGGAGTCCCCAGCGTAACTATGGCTACACCTTC.